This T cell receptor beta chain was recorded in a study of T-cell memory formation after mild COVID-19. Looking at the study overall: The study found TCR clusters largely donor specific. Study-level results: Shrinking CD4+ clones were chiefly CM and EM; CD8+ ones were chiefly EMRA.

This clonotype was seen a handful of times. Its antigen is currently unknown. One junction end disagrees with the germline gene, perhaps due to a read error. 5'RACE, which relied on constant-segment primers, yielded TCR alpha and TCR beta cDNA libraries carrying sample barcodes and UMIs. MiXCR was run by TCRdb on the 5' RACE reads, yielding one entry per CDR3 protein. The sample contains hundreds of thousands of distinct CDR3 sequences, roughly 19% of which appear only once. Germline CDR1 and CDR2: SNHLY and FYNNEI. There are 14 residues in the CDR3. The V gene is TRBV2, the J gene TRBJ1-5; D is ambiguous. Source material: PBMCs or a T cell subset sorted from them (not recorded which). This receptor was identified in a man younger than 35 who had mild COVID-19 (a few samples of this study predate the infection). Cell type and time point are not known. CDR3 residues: CASSEQRSDQPQHF. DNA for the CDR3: TGTGCCAGCAGTGAGCAACGTAGCGATCAGCCCCAGCATTTT.